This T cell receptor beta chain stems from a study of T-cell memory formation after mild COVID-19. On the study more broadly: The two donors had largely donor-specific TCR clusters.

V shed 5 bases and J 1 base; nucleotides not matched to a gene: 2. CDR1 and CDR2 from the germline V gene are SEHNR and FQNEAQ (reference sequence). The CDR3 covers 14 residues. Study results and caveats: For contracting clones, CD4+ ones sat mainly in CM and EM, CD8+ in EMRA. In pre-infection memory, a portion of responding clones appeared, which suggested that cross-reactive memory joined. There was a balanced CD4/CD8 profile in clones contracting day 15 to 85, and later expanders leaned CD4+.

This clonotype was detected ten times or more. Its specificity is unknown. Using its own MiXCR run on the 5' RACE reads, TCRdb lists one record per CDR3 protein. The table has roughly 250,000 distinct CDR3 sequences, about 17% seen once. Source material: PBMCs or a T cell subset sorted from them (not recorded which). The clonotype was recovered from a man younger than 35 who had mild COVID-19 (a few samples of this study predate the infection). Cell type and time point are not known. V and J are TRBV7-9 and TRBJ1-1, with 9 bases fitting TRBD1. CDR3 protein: CASSRGQGNTEAFF. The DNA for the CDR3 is TGTGCCAGCAGCCGGGGACAGGGGAACACTGAAGCTTTCTTT.